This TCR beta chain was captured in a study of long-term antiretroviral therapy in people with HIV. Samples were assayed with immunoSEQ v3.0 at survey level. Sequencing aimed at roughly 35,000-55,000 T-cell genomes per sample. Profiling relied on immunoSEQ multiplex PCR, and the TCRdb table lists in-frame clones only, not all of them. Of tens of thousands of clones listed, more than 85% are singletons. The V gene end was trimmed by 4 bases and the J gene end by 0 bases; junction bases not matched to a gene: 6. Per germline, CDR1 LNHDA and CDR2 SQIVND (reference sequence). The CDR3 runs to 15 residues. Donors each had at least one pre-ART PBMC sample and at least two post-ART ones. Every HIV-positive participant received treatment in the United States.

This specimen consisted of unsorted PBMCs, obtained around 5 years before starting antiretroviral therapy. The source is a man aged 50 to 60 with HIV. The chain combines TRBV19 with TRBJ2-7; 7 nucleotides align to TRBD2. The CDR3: CASSTRGESSYEQYF. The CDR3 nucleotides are TGTGCCAGTAGTACCCGGGGGGAAAGCTCCTACGAGCAGTACTTC.